Listed below are T cell receptor beta chains from one sample, sequenced in a study of a mutant IDH1 vaccine in newly diagnosed glioma. What these receptors recognize is not known. Method: immunoSEQ multiplex PCR; TCRdb's copy keeps in-frame clones and lacks some. The sample shows over 40,000 clones, 81% of them seen only once. The material sequenced was PBMCs, taken from a glioma patient whose treatment included an IDH1 peptide vaccine. These receptors were collected from a middle-aged woman with glioma. Some clones in this sample may be carry-over from other donors' samples. Both conserved end residues are part of each CDR3.

TRBJ2-7 TRBV9 CASSVGTGQSYEQYF
TRBJ2-5 TRBV10-3 CAISEIRAETQYF
TRBJ1-2 TRBV7-2 CASSLSRQPNYGYTF
TRBJ2-5 TRBV6-5 CASSYSDRGHETQYF
TRBJ1-1 TRBV7-2 CASSLAAGVGTEAFF
TRBJ1-1 TRBV4-2 CASSPRTGRDTEAFF
TRBJ2-5 TRBV6-5 CASSYSKPVETQYF
TRBJ2-2 TRBV7-3 CASSLRVAGELFF
TRBJ1-6 TRBV7-9 CASSFRGNNSPLHF
TRBJ2-7 TRBV14 CASRGWTSSEQYF
TRBJ1-2 TRBV6-6 CASSYDGQGDYGYTF
TRBJ2-1 TRBV4-2 CASSREEVVAGAAYNEQFF
TRBJ1-1 TRBV6-5 CASSYSEGSTEAFF
TRBJ1-4 TRBV19 CASRGPAELNEKLFF
TRBJ1-2 TRBV20-1 CSARLKGYTF
TRBJ2-7 TRBV5-1 CASSLGRESDEQYF
TRBJ1-2 TRBV5-6 CASSRSLDSGPRSYGYTF
TRBJ2-5 TRBV19 CASREQGNQETQYF
TRBJ2-2 TRBV7-2 CASSYRDSPNTGELFF
TRBJ2-4 TRBV29-1 CSIPGQGAKNIQYF
TRBJ2-7 TRBV29-1 CSVVGTGTGGYEQYF
TRBJ2-6 TRBV5-1 CASSLQSGAGANVLTF
TRBJ1-5 TRBV27 CASRPRRGGNQPQHF
TRBJ1-1 TRBV5-1 CASSWLDSNTEAFF
TRBJ2-2 TRBV6-6 CASGLAATGELFF
TRBJ2-2 TRBV4-2 CASRLGAGGTGELFF
TRBJ1-5 TRBV6-5 CASSPPGQPQHF
TRBJ2-3 TRBV10-3 CAIGFSVDSTDTQYF
TRBJ1-5 TRBV7-2 CASSHMFGQDQPQHF
TRBJ2-1 TRBV27 CAIVRGNEQFF
TRBJ1-2 TRBV5-1 CASSIGGAQTYGYTF
TRBJ1-2 TRBV7-9 CASSLPDGYTF
TRBJ2-2 TRBV27 CASSFRTGELFF
TRBJ1-1 TRBV7-9 CASSFGRNTEAFF
TRBJ1-2 TRBV6-5 CASRTVGDYGYTF
TRBJ2-7 TRBV15 CATSIGTGRYEQYF
TRBJ2-7 TRBV7-2 CASSTGRGYSYEQYF
TRBJ1-4 TRBV27 CASSLNWEMEKLFF
TRBJ2-7 TRBV7-2 CASSLVGGKYEQYF
TRBJ2-7 TRBV7-9 CASSLSGNEQYF
TRBJ1-4 TRBV7-9 CASSFQGLRDEKLFF
TRBJ1-4 TRBV19 CASSITTRDEKLFF
TRBJ2-2 TRBV11-3 CASSTGTGETGELFF
TRBJ2-1 TRBV10-2 CASSEADKGYYNEQFF
TRBJ2-1 TRBV27 CASRAGGTYNEQFF
TRBJ2-7 TRBV19 CASSRRGMMNPVEQYF
TRBJ2-7 TRBV7-3 CASSWGTGGYEQYF
TRBJ2-3 TRBV4-3 CASSQELGGGASNTQYF
TRBJ1-6 TRBV5-1 CASSSGTANSPLHF
TRBJ2-7 TRBV27 CASSLASVSEQYF
TRBJ2-5 TRBV28 CASSLGTRVETQYF
TRBJ2-3 TRBV27 CASSLTGVDTQYF
TRBJ2-7 TRBV5-5 CASSPRWGDGRRDEQYF
TRBJ1-5 TRBV6-1 CASSDPGSNQPQHF
TRBJ1-5 TRBV19 CASSRTTGAHYSNQPQHF
TRBJ2-1 TRBV29-1 CSVVSPDYRDDNEQFF
TRBJ2-1 TRBV4-1 CASSQEGPTFSYNEQFF
TRBJ1-2 TRBV5-4 CASSRDSTTSNNYGYTF